This paragraph covers one T cell receptor beta chain sequence. The table came from immunoSEQ multiplex PCR; TCRdb's copy has only in-frame clones and leaves some out. The sample lists more than 45,000 clones, over 80% occurring once. This specimen comes from a study of identifying expanded T cells in peripheral blood. V shed 3 bases, J shed 3 bases, and the junction held 3 bases outside the gene matches. The CDR3 has 14 amino acids. Germline assignment: CDR1 KGHSH and CDR2 LQKENI. This chain joins TRBV18 and TRBJ1-1; 8 bases match TRBD1. This TCR was sampled from a person between 18 and 75 years old in good health. Specimen: blood. The CDR3 sequence is CASSPQGADTEAFF. In nucleotides, the CDR3 is TGTGCCAGCTCACCCCAGGGGGCGGACACTGAAGCTTTCTTT. Using reference TRBV18 and TRBJ1-1 for the parts outside the CDR3, the full variable domain is NAGVMQNPRHLVRRRGQEARLRCSPMKGHSHVYWYRQLPEEGLKFMVYLQKENIIDESGMPKERFSAEFPKEGPSILRIQQVVRGDSAAYFCASSPQGADTEAFFGQGTRLTVV.